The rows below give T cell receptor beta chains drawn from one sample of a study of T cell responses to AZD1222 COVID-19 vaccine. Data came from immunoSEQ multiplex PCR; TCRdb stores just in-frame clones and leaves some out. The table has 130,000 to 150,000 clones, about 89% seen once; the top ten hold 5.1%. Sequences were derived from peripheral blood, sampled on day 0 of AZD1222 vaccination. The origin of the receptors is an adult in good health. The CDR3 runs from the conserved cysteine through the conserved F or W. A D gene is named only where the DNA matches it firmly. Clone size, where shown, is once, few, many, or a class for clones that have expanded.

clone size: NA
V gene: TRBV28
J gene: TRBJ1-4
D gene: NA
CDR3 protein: CASSSQGGANEKLFF
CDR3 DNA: TGTGCCAGCAGTTCTCAGGGCGGGGCTAATGAAAAACTGTTTTTT

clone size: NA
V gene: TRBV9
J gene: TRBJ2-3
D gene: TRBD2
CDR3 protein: CASSMGAGLTDTQYF
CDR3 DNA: TGTGCCAGCAGCATGGGAGCGGGACTCACAGATACGCAGTATTTT

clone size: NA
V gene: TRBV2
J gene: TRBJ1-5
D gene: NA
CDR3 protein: CASMGGSNQPQHF
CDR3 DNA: TGTGCCAGCATGGGAGGGAGCAATCAGCCCCAGCATTTT

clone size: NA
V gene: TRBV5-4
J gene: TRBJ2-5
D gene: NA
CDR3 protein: CASSLGAVQETQYF
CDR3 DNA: TGTGCCAGCAGCTTGGGGGCGGTTCAAGAGACCCAGTACTTC

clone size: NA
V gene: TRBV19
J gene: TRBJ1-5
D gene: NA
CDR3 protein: CAVRSASSNQPQHF
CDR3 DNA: TGTGCCGTAAGAAGCGCATCTAGCAATCAGCCCCAGCATTTT

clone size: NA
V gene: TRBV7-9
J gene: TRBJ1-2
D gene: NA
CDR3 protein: CASSLTYRDNYGYTF
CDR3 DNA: TGTGCCAGCAGCCTAACTTACAGGGATAACTATGGCTACACCTTC

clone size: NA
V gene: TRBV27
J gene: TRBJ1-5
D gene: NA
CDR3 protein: CASSLSGSNQPQHF
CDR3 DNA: TGTGCCAGCAGTTTATCAGGAAGCAATCAGCCCCAGCATTTT

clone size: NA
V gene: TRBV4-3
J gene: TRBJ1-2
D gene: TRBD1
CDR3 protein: CASSQDLYRGGYGYTF
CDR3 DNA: TGCGCCAGCAGCCAAGATCTTTACAGGGGTGGGTATGGCTACACCTTC

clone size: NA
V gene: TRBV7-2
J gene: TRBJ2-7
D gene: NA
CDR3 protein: CASSSASYEQYF
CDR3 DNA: TGTGCCAGCAGCTCCGCCTCCTACGAGCAGTACTTC

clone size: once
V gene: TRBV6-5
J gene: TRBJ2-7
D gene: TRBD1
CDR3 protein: CASSYPGTGSYEQYF
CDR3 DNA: TGTGCCAGCAGTTACCCCGGGACAGGCTCCTACGAGCAGTACTTC

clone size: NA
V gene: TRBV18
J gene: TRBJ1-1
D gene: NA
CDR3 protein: CASSPSRTESEAFF
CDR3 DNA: TGTGCCAGCTCACCCTCTAGGACAGAATCTGAAGCTTTCTTT

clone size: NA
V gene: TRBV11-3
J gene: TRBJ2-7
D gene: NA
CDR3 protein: CASSYTTRGGTYEQYF
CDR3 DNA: TGTGCCAGCAGCTATACCACACGAGGGGGTACTTACGAGCAGTACTTC

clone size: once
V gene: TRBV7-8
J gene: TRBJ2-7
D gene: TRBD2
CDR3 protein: CASSWSSGRVYEQYF
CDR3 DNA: TGTGCCAGCAGCTGGTCTAGCGGGAGAGTCTACGAGCAGTACTTC

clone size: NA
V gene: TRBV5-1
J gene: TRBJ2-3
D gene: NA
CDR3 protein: CASSLRTGGDTQYF
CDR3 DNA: TGCGCCAGCAGCTTGCGGACGGGTGGGGATACGCAGTATTTT

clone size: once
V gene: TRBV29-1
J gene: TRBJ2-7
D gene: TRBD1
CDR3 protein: CSVVQGVGEQYF
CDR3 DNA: TGCAGCGTTGTTCAGGGGGTGGGAGAGCAGTACTTC

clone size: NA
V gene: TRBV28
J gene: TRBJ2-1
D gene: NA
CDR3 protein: CASSFYREWFF
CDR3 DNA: TGTGCCAGCAGTTTTTACCGGGAATGGTTCTTC

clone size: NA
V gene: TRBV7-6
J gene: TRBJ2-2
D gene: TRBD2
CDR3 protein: CASSFLVAGRDPGELFF
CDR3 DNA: TGTGCCAGCAGCTTCTTGGTAGCGGGCCGAGACCCCGGGGAGCTGTTTTTT

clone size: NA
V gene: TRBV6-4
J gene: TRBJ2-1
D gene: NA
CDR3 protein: CASSETEGGEQFF
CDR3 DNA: TGTGCCAGCAGTGAGACCGAGGGAGGTGAGCAGTTCTTC

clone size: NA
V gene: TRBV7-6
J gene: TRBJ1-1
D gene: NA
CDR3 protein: CASSLSTGANTEAFF
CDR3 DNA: TGTGCCAGCAGCTTATCGACGGGGGCGAACACTGAAGCTTTCTTT

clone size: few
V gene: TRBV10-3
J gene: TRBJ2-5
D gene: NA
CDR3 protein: CAIGPGSQETQYF
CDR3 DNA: TGTGCCATCGGTCCAGGGAGTCAAGAGACCCAGTACTTC

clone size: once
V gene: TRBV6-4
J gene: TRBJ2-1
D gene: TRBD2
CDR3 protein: CASSLMAGEDNEQFF
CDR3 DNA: TGTGCCAGCAGCCTCATGGCGGGAGAGGACAATGAGCAGTTCTTC

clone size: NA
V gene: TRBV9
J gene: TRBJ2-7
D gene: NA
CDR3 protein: CASSIHEKSSYEQYF
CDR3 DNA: TGTGCCAGCAGCATCCACGAGAAGAGCTCCTACGAGCAGTACTTC

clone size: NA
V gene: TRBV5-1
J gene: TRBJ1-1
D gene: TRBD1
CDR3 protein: CASSRAGGIRGNTEAFF
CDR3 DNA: TGCGCCAGCAGCCGGGCAGGGGGTATTCGAGGGAACACTGAAGCTTTCTTT

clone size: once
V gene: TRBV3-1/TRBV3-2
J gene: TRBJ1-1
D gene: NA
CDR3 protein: CASSQDRGGRMAFF
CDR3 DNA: TGTGCCAGCAGCCAAGACAGGGGAGGAAGAATGGCTTTCTTT

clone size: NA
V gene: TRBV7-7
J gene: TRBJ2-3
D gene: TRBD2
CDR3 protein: CASSLEYGGLAGSDTQYF
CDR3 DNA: TGTGCCAGCAGCTTAGAGTACGGGGGACTAGCGGGTTCAGATACGCAGTATTTT

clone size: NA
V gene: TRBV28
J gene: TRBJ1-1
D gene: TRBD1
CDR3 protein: CASRPGQGVGTEAFF
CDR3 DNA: TGTGCCAGCCGGCCGGGACAGGGGGTTGGGACTGAAGCTTTCTTT

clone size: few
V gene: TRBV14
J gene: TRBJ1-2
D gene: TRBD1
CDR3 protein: CASSQDRGQGTYGYTF
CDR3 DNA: TGTGCCAGCAGCCAAGATCGGGGACAGGGCACCTATGGCTACACCTTC

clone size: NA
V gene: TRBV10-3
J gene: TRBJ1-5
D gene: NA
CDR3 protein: CAISADGGNQPQHF
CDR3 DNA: TGTGCCATCAGTGCAGACGGAGGCAATCAGCCCCAGCATTTT

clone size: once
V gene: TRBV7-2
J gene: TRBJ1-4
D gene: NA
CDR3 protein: CASSSRGTSNEKLFF
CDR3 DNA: TGTGCCAGCAGCTCGAGGGGTACCTCTAATGAAAAACTGTTTTTT

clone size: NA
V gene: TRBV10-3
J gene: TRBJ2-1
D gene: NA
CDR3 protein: CAISGFGNDNEQFF
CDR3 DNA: TGTGCCATCAGTGGGTTCGGGAATGACAATGAGCAGTTCTTC

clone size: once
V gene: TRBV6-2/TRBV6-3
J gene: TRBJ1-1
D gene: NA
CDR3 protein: CASSYAGAHTEAFF
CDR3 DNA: TGTGCCAGCAGTTACGCCGGGGCCCACACTGAAGCTTTCTTT

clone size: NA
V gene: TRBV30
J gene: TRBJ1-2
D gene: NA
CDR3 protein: CAWTFQLANYGYTF
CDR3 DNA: TGTGCCTGGACCTTTCAGTTAGCTAACTATGGCTACACCTTC

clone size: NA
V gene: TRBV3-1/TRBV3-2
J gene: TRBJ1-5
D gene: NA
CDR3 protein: CASSQGLGDPQPQHF
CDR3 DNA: TGTGCCAGCAGCCAAGGGTTGGGGGATCCGCAGCCCCAGCATTTT

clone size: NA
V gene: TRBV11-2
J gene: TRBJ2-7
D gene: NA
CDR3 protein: CASSLERGASYEQYF
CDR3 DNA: TGTGCCAGCAGCTTAGAAAGGGGCGCGTCCTACGAGCAGTACTTC

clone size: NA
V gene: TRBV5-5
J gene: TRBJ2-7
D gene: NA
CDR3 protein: CASSLRSYEQYF
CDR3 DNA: TGTGCCAGCAGCTTGCGCTCCTACGAGCAGTACTTC

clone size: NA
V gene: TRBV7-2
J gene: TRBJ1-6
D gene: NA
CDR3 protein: CASSSPQGNSPLHF
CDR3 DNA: TGTGCCAGCTCTTCACCGCAGGGAAATTCACCCCTCCACTTT

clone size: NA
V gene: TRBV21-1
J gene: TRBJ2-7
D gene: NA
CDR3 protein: CARRQGTYEQYF
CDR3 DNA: TGTGCCAGGCGACAGGGAACCTACGAGCAGTACTTC

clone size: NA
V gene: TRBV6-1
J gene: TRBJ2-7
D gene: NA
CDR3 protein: CASSELGVSSEQYF
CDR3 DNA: TGTGCCAGCAGTGAATTAGGGGTCTCCAGTGAGCAGTACTTC

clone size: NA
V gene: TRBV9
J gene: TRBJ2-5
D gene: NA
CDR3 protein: CASSVGLEGGVGQYF
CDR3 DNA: TGTGCCAGCAGCGTTGGACTAGAGGGGGGGGTAGGCCAGTACTTC

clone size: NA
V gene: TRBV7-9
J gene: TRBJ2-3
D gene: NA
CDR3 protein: CASSQGDTQYF
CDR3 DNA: TGTGCCAGCAGCCAAGGAGATACGCAGTATTTT

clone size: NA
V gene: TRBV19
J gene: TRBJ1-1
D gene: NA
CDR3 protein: CATSSNTEAFF
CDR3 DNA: TGTGCCACCTCCTCGAACACTGAAGCTTTCTTT

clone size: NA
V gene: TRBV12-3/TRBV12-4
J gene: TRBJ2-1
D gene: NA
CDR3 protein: CASSLKGIEQFF
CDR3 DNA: TGTGCCAGCAGTTTAAAAGGTATTGAGCAGTTCTTC

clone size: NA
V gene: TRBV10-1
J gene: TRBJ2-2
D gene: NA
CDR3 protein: CASSEQQNTGELFF
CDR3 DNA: TGCGCCAGCAGTGAACAACAGAACACCGGGGAGCTGTTTTTT

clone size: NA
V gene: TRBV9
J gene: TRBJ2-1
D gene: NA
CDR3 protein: CASSAEGTRDNEQFF
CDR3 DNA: TGTGCCAGCAGCGCTGAGGGGACTCGCGACAATGAGCAGTTCTTC

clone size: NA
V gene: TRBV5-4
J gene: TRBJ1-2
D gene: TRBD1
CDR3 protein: CASSSSPGGVYGYTF
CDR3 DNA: TGTGCCAGCAGCAGTTCCCCAGGGGGCGTTTATGGCTACACCTTC

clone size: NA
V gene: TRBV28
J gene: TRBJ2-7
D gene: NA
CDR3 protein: CASSFRREQYF
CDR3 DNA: TGTGCCAGCAGTTTCAGGAGGGAGCAGTACTTC

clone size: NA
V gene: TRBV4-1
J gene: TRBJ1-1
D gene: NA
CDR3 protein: CASRGRTENTEAFF
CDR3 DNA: TGCGCCAGCCGAGGCCGGACTGAGAACACTGAAGCTTTCTTT

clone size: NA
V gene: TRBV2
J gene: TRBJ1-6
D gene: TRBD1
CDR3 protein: CASSAGGLYNSPLHF
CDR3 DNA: TGTGCCAGCAGCGCAGGGGGCCTGTATAATTCACCCCTCCACTTT

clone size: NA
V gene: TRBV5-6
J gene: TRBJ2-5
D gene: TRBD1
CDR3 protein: CASRRFLTGGYQETQYF
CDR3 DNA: TGTGCCAGCAGACGGTTCCTGACAGGGGGCTACCAAGAGACCCAGTACTTC

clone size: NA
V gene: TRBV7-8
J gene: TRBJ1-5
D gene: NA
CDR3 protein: CASSSGVQPQHF
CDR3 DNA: TGTGCCAGCAGCTCCGGGGTTCAGCCCCAGCATTTT